Included here is one T cell receptor beta chain sequence, with context. No antigen is known for it. This entry belongs to a study of post-analysis software for immune sequencing data. Across the study: Patients had relapsing-remitting, secondary progressive or progressive-relapsing multiple sclerosis; some lacked subtype. Study observations and caveats: Patients carried roughly 5 TRBV segments more frequently than controls did, and TRBV5-6, TRBV5-1 and TRBV20-1 were among them. In multiple sclerosis, normalized Chao1 diversity was significantly below that of controls.

Incorporated into the TCR beta cDNA libraries were unique molecular identifiers, which served to reduce PCR and sequencing biases. About 500,000 cDNA molecules were obtained from roughly 1 to 10 million T cells. TCRdb redid the calling of the PCR reads with MiXCR, one entry per CDR3 protein. The sample records approximately 400,000 distinct CDR3 sequences, around a third being singletons. Trimming stripped 5 bases from V and 4 bases from J, with 21 bases between. This CDR3 has 17 residues. Germline loops: CDR1 SGHNT, CDR2 YENEEA. The chain joins TRBV11-3 to TRBJ1-5; D gene ambiguous. The sequencing input was blood. The sequence was obtained from a girl aged 5-17 years with multiple sclerosis. In DNA form, the CDR3 reads TGTGCCAGCAGCCACTACTGGCCGGGAGGAAGTAATCAGCCCCAGCATTTT. It codes for CASSHYWPGGSNQPQHF. Full variable domain (missing parts from reference TRBV11-3 and TRBJ1-5): EAGVVQSPRYKIIEKKQPVAFWCNPISGHNTLYWYLQNLGQGPELLIRYENEEAVDDSQLPKDRFSAERLKGVDSTLKIQPAELGDSAVYLCASSHYWPGGSNQPQHFGDGTRLSIL.